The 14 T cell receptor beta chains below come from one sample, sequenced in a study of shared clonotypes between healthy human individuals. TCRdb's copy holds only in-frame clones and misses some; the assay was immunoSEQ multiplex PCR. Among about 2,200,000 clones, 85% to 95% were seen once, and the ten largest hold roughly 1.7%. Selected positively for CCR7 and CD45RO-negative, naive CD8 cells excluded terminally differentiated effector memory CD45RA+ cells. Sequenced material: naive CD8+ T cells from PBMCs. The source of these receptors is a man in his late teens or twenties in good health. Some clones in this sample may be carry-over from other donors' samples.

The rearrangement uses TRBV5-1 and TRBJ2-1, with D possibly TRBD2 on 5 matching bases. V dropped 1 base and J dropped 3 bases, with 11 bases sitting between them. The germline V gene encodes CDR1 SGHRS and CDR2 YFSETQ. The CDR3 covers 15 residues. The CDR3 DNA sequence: TGCGCCAGCAGCTTGAGCTCGGGATTCTACAATGAGCAGTTCTTC. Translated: CASSLSSGFYNEQFF.

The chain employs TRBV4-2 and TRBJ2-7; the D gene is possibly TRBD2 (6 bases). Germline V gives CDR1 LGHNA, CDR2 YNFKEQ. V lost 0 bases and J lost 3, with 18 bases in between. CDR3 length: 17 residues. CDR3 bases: TGTGCCAGCAGCCAAGAAGAAGGCCGGGCGGGAATCTACGAGCAGTACTTC. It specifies CASSQEEGRAGIYEQYF.

CDR3 DNA sequence: TGTGCCAGTAGTATTCGATTTAGCAATCAGCCCCAGCATTTT. Translated: CASSIRFSNQPQHF. The chain is built from TRBV19 and TRBJ1-5, with no clear D. The CDR3 sequence is 14 residues long. Germline CDR1 LNHDA, CDR2 SQIVND (reference sequence). The V end was cut by 3 bases, the J end by 0 bases, with 6 bases between. Variable domain in full (rest from reference TRBV19 and TRBJ1-5): DGGITQSPKYLFRKEGQNVTLSCEQNLNHDAMYWYRQDPGQGLRLIYYSQIVNDFQKGDIAEGYSVSREKKESFPLTVTSAQKNPTAFYLCASSIRFSNQPQHFGDGTRLSIL.

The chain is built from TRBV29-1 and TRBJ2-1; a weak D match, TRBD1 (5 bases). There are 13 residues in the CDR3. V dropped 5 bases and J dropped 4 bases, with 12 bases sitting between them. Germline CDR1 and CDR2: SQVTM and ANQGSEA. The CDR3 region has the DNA TGCAGCGTTTTAGGGGCGACTTACAATGAGCAGTTCTTC. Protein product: CSVLGATYNEQFF.

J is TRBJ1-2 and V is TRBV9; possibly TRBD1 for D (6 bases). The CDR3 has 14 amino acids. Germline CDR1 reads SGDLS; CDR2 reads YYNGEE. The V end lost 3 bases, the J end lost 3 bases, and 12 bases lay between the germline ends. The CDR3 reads CASSEGVGYYGYTF. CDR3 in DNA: TGTGCCAGCAGCGAGGGGGTGGGTTACTATGGCTACACCTTC. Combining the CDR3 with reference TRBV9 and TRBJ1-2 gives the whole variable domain DSGVTQTPKHLITATGQRVTLRCSPRSGDLSVYWYQQSLDQGLQFLIQYYNGEERAKGNILERFSAQQFPDLHSELNLSSLELGDSALYFCASSEGVGYYGYTFGSGTRLTVV.

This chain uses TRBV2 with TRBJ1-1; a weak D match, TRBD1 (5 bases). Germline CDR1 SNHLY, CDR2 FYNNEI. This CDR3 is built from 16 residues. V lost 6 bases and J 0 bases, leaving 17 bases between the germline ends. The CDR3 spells CASRGTPNSMNTEAFF. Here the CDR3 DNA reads TGTGCCAGCAGAGGGACTCCGAACTCCATGAACACTGAAGCTTTCTTT.

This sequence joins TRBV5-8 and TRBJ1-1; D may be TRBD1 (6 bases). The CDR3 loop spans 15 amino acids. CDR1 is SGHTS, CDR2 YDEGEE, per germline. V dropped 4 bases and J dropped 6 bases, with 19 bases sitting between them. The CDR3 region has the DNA TGTGCCAGCAGCCGTCAGACAGGTTGGGGAGCTGAAGCTTTCTTT. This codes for CASSRQTGWGAEAFF. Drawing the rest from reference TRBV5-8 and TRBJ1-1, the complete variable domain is EAGVTQSPTHLIKTRGQQATLRCSPISGHTSVYWYQQALGLGLQFLLWYDEGEERNRGNFPPRFSGRQFPNYSSELNVNALELEDSALYLCASSRQTGWGAEAFFGQGTRLTVV.

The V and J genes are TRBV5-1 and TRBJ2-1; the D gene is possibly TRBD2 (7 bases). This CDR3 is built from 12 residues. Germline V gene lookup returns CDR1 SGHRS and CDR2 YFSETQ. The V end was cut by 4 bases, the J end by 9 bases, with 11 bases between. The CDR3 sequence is CASSKGGSEQFF. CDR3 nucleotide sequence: TGCGCCAGCAGCAAGGGGGGGAGTGAGCAGTTCTTC.

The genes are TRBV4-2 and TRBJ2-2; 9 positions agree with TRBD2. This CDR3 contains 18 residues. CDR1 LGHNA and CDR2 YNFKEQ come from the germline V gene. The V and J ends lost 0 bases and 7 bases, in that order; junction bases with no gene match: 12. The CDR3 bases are TGTGCCAGCAGCCAAGATCTGGCGTGGCGGGAGGGCGGCGGGGAGCTGTTTTTT. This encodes CASSQDLAWREGGGELFF.

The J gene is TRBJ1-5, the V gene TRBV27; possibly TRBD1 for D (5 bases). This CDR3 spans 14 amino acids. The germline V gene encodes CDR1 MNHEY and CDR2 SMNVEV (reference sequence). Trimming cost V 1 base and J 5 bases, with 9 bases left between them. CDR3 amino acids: CASSLWGRDQPQHF. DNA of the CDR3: TGTGCCAGCAGTTTATGGGGACGGGATCAGCCCCAGCATTTT.

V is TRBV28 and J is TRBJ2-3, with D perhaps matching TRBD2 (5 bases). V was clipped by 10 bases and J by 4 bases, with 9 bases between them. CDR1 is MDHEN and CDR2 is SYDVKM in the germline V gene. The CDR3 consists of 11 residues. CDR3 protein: CATGYPDTQYF. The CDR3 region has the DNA TGTGCCACGGGGTACCCAGATACGCAGTATTTT. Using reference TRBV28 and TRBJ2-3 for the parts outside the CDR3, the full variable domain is DVKVTQSSRYLVKRTGEKVFLECVQDMDHENMFWYRQDPGLGLRLIYFSYDVKMKEKGDIPEGYSVSREKKERFSLILESASTNQTSMYLCATGYPDTQYFGPGTRLTVL.

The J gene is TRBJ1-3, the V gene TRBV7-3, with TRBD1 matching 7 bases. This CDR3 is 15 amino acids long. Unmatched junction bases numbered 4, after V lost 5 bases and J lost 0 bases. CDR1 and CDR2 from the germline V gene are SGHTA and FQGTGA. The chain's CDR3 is CASSDRTGSGNTIYF. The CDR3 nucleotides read TGTGCCAGCAGCGATCGGACAGGCTCTGGAAACACCATATATTTT.

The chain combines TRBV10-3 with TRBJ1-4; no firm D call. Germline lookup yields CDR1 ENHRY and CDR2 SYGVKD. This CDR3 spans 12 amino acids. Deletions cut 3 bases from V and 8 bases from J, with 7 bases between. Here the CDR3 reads CAISDEAEKLFF. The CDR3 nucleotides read TGTGCCATCAGTGACGAGGCCGAAAAACTGTTTTTT.

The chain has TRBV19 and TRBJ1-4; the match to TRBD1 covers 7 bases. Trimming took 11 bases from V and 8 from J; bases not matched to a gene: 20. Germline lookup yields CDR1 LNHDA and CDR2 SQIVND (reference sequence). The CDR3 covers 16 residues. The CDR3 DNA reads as TGTGCCGGAAGCCGGACTGAGGGGGCGATTGGAGAAAAACTGTTTTTT. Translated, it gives CAGSRTEGAIGEKLFF.